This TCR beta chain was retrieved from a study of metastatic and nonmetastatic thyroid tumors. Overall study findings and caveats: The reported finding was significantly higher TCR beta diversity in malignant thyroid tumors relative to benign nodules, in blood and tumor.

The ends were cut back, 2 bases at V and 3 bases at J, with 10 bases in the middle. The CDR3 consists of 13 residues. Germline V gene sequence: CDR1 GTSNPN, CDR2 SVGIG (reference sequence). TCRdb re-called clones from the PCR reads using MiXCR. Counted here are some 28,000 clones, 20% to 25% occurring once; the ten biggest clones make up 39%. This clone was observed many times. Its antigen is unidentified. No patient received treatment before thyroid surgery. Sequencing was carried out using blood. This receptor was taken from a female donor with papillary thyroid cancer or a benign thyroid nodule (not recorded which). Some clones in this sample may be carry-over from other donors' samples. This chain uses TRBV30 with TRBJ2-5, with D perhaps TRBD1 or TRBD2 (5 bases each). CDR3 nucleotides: TGTGCCTGGAGTAGGGACGTCGAAGAGACCCAGTACTTC. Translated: CAWSRDVEETQYF.